This TCR beta chain is from a study of T cell repertoires in cytomegalovirus infection. This clonotype was counted many times. TCRdb reprocessed the reads via MiXCR and lists one record per CDR3 protein. The sample records nearly 650,000 distinct CDR3 sequences, 20% to 25% being singletons. The sample consisted of CD8+ T cells from PBMCs. The TCR comes from a human donor in good health (CMV status not recorded). Some clones in this sample may be carry-over from other donors' samples.

The CDR3 coding sequence is TGTGCCAGCAGCTTAAGACCCCTAGCGGGGAAAAGCAATGAGCAGTTCTTC. Protein sequence: CASSLRPLAGKSNEQFF. The rearrangement joins TRBV7-3 to TRBJ2-1; 9 positions match TRBD2. V was clipped by 1 base and J by 6 bases; unmatched bases: 10. Germline V lookup: CDR1 SGHTA, CDR2 FQGTGA. This CDR3 contains 17 residues. The full variable domain, completed using reference TRBV7-3 and TRBJ2-1, is GAGVSQTPSNKVTEKGKYVELRCDPISGHTALYWYRQSLGQGPEFLIYFQGTGAADDSGLPNDRFFAVRPEGSVSTLKIQRTERGDSAVYLCASSLRPLAGKSNEQFFGPGTRLTVL.